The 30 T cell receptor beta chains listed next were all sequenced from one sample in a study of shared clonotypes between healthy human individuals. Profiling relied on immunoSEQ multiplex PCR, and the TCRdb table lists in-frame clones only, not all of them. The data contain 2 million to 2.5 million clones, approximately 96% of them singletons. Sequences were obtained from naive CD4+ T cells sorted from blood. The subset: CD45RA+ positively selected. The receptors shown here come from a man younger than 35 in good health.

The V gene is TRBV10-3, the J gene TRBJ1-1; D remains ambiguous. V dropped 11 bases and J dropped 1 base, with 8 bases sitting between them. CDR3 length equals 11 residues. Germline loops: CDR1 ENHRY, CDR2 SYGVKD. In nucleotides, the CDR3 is TGTGCCGCTCATGGGAACACTGAAGCTTTCTTT. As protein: CAAHGNTEAFF.

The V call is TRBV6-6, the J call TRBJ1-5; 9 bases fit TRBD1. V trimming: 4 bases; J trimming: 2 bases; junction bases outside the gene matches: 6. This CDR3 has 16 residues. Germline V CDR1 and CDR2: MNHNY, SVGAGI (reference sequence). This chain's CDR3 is CASSSTRTGGNQPQHF. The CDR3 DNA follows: TGTGCCAGCAGTTCCACCCGGACAGGGGGCAATCAGCCCCAGCATTTT.

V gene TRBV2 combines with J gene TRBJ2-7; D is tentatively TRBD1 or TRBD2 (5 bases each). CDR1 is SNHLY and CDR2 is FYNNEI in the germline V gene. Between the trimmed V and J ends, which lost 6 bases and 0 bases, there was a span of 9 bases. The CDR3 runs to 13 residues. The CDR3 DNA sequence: TGTGCCAGCAGGGGGGACGGCTCCTACGAGCAGTACTTC. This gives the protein CASRGDGSYEQYF.

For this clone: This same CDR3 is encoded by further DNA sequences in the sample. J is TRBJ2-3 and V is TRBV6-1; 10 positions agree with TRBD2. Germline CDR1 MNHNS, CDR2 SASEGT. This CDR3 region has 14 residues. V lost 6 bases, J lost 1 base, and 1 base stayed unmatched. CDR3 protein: CASSLAGGTDTQYF. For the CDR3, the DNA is TGTGCCAGCAGCCTAGCGGGGGGCACAGATACGCAGTATTTT.

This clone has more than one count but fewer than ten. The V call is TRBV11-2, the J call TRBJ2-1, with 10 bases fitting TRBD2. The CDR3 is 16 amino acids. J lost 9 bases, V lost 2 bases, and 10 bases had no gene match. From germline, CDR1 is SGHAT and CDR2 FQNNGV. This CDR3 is CASSLSVAGGHSEQFF. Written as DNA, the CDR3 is TGTGCCAGCAGCTTATCCGTAGCGGGGGGTCATAGTGAGCAGTTCTTC. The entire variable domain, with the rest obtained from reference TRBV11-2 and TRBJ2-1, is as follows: EAGVAQSPRYKIIEKRQSVAFWCNPISGHATLYWYQQILGQGPKLLIQFQNNGVVDDSQLPKDRFSAERLKGVDSTLKIQPAKLEDSAVYLCASSLSVAGGHSEQFFGPGTRLTVL.

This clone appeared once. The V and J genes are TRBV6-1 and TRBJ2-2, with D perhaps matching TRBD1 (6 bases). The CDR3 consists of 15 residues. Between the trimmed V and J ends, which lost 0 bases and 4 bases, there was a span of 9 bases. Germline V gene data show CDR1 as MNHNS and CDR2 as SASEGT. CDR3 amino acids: CASSEATGSTGELFF. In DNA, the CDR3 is TGTGCCAGCAGTGAAGCCACAGGGAGCACCGGGGAGCTGTTTTTT.

CDR3 DNA: TGTGCCAGCAGTGACTGGACAGGGGATACGAACACCGGGGAGCTGTTTTTT. Protein product: CASSDWTGDTNTGELFF. The gene calls are TRBV2 and TRBJ2-2; 9 positions match TRBD1. The V and J ends lost 3 bases and 0 bases, in that order; junction bases with no gene match: 5. CDR1 and CDR2 from the germline V gene are SNHLY and FYNNEI. The CDR3 is 17 amino acids. Supplemented by reference TRBV2 and TRBJ2-2, the full variable domain reads EPEVTQTPSHQVTQMGQEVILRCVPISNHLYFYWYRQILGQKVEFLVSFYNNEISEKSEIFDDQFSVERPDGSNFTLKIRSTKLEDSAMYFCASSDWTGDTNTGELFFGEGSRLTVL.

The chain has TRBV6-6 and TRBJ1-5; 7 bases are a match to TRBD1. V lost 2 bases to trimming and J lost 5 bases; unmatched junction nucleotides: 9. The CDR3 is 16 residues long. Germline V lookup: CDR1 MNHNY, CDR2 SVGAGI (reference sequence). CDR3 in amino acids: CASSYRPTGIDQPQHF. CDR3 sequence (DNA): TGTGCCAGCAGTTACCGTCCGACAGGGATCGATCAGCCCCAGCATTTT.

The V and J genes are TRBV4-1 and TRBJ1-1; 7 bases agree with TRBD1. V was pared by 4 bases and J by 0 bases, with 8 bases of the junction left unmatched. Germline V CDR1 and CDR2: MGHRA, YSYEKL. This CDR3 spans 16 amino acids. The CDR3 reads CASSPFLRGMNTEAFF. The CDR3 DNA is TGCGCCAGCAGCCCATTCCTCAGGGGGATGAACACTGAAGCTTTCTTT.

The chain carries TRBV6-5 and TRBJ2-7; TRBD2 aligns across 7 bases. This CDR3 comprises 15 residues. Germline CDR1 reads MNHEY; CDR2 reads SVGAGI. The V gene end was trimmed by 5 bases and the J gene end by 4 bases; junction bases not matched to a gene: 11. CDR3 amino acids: CASSRSAGALYEQYF. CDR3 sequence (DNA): TGTGCCAGCAGTCGCTCGGCGGGAGCTCTATACGAGCAGTACTTC.

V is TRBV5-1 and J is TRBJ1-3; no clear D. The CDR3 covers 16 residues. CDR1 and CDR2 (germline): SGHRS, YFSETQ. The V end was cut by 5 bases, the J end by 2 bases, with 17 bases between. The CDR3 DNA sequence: TGCGCCAGCAGATCGGACTCGGGAGGGACTGGAAACACCATATATTTT. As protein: CASRSDSGGTGNTIYF. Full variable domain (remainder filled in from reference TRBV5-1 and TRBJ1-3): KAGVTQTPRYLIKTRGQQVTLSCSPISGHRSVSWYQQTPGQGLQFLFEYFSETQRNKGNFPGRFSGRQFSNSRSEMNVSTLELGDSALYLCASRSDSGGTGNTIYFGEGSWLTVV.

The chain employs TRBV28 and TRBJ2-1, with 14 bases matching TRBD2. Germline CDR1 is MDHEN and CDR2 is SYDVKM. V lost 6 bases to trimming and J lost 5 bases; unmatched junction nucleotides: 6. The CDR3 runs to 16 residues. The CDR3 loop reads CASRGLAGGRNNEQFF. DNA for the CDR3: TGTGCCAGCAGAGGACTAGCGGGGGGCCGAAACAATGAGCAGTTCTTC.

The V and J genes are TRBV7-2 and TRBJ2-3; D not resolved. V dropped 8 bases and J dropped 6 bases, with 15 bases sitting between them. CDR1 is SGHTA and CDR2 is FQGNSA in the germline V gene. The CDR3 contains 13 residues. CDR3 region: CASLRSILDTQYF. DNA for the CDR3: TGTGCCAGCCTTCGTTCTATCTTGGATACGCAGTATTTT.

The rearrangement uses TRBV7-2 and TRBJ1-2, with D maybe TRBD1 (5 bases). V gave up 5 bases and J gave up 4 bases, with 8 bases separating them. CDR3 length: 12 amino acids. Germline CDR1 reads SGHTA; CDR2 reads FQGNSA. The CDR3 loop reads CASSKGSYGYTF. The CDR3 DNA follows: TGTGCCAGCAGCAAGGGGAGCTATGGCTACACCTTC.

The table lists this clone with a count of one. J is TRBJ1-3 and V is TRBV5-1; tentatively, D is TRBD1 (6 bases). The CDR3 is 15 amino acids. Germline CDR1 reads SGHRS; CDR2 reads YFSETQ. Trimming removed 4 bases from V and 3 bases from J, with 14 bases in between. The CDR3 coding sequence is TGCGCCAGCAGCATTACAGGGATGGTTGGAAACACCATATATTTT. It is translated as CASSITGMVGNTIYF. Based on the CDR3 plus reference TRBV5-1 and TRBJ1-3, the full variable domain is KAGVTQTPRYLIKTRGQQVTLSCSPISGHRSVSWYQQTPGQGLQFLFEYFSETQRNKGNFPGRFSGRQFSNSRSEMNVSTLELGDSALYLCASSITGMVGNTIYFGEGSWLTVV.

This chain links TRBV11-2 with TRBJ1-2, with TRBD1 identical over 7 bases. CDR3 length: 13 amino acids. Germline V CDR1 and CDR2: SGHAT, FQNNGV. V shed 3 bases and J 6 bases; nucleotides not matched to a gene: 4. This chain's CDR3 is CASSFRQGDGYTF. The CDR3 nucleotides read TGTGCCAGCAGCTTTCGGCAGGGGGATGGCTACACCTTC.

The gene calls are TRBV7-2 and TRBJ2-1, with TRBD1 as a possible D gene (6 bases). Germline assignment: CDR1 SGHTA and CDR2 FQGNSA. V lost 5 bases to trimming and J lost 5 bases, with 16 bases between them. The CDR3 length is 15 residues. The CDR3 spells CASSLSRDIHNEQFF. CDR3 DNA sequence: TGTGCCAGCAGCCTCAGCCGGGACATCCACAATGAGCAGTTCTTC.

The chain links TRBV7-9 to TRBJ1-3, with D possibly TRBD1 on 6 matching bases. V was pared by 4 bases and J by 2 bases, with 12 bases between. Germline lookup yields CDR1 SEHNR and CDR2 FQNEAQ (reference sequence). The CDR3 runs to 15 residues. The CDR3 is CASSSRQVPGNTIYF. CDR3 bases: TGTGCCAGCAGCTCCCGACAGGTTCCTGGAAACACCATATATTTT.

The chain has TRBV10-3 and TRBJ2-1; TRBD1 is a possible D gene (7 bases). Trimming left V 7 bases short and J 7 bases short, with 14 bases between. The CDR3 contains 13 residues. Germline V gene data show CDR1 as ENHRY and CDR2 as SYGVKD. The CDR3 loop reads CAITRQGGNEQFF. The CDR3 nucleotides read TGTGCCATCACACGCCAGGGGGGAAATGAGCAGTTCTTC.

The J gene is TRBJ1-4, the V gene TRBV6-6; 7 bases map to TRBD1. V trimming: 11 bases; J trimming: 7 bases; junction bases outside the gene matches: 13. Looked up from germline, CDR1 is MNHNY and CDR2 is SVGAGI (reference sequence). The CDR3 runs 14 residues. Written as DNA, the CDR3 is TGTGCCGCCGAATCACAGGGGAGGACTGAAAAACTGTTTTTT. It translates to CAAESQGRTEKLFF.

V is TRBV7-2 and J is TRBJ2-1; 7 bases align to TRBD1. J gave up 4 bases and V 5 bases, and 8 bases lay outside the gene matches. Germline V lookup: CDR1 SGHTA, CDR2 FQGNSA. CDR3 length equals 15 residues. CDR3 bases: TGTGCCAGCAGCGCCGACAGGGTTACTTACAATGAGCAGTTCTTC. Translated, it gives CASSADRVTYNEQFF.

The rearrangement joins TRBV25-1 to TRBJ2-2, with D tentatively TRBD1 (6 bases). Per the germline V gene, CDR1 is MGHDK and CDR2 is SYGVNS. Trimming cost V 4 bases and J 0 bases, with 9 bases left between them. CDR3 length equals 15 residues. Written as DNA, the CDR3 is TGTGCCAGCAGTGCGGACAGACCGAACACCGGGGAGCTGTTTTTT. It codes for CASSADRPNTGELFF.

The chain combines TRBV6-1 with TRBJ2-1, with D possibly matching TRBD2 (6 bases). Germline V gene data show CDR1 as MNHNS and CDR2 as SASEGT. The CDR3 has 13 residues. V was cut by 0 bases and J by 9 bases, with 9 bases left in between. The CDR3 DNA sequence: TGTGCCAGCAGTGAAGCCCGGAGGGTTGAGCAGTTCTTC. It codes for CASSEARRVEQFF.

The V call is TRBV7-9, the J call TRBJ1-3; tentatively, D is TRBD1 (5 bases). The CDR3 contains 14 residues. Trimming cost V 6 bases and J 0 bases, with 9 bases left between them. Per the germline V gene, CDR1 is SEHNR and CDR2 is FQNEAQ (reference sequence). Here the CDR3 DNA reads TGTGCCAGCAGGGTCCAGGGCTCTGGAAACACCATATATTTT. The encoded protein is CASRVQGSGNTIYF.

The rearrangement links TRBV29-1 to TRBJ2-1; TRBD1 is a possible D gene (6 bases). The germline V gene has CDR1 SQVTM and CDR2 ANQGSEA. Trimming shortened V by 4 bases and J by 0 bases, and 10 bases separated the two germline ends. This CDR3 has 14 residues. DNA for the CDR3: TGCAGCGTTGGGGGCAGGGGCTCCTACAATGAGCAGTTCTTC. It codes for CSVGGRGSYNEQFF.

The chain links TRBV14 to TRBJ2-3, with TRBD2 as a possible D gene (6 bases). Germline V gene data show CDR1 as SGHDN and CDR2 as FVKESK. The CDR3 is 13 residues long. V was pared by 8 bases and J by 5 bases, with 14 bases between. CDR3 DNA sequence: TGTGCCAGCTCTCCGGGACTTCAAGATACGCAGTATTTT. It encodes CASSPGLQDTQYF.

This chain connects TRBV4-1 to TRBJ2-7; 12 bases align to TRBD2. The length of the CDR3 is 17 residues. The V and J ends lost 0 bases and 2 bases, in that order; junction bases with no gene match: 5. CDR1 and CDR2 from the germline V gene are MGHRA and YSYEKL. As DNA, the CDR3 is TGCGCCAGCAGCCAAGATGTCCCTAGCGGGGGGGCCTACGAGCAGTACTTC. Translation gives CASSQDVPSGGAYEQYF.

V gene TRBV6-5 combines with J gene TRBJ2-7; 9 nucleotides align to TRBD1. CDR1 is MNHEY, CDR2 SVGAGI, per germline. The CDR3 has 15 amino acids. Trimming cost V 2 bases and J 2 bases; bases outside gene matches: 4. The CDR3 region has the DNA TGTGCCAGCAGTTACGACGGGACAGGGCCCTACGAGCAGTACTTC. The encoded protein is CASSYDGTGPYEQYF.

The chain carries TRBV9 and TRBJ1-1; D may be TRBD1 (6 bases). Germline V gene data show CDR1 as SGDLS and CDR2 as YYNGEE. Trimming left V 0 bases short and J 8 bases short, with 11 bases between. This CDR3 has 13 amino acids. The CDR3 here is CASSVVRQAEAFF. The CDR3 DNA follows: TGTGCCAGCAGCGTAGTGAGACAGGCAGAAGCTTTCTTT.

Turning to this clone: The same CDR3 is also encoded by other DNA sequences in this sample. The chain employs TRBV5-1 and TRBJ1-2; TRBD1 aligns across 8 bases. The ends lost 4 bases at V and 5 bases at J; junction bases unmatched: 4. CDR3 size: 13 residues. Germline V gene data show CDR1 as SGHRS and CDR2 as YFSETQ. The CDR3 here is CASSVGQGYGYTF. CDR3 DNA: TGCGCCAGCAGCGTAGGACAGGGTTATGGCTACACCTTC.